These 25 T cell receptor beta chains were all obtained from the same sample, sequenced in a study of blood T cell repertoires in COVID-19. TCRdb's copy holds only in-frame clones and misses some; the assay was immunoSEQ multiplex PCR. There are about 100,000 clones in the sample; almost 80% occur only once, and roughly 15% lies in the top ten. Sequencing used peripheral blood. These receptors came from a human donor in a cohort sampled during active COVID-19.

The chain combines TRBV15 with TRBJ2-1, with D perhaps matching TRBD2 (7 bases). V lost 0 bases and J 7 bases, leaving 13 bases between the germline ends. The CDR3 extends over 15 amino acids. Germline V gene lookup returns CDR1 LNHNV and CDR2 YYDKDF (reference sequence). In DNA form, the CDR3 reads TGTGCCACCAGCAGAGAGCAGGGGACTAAGAATGAGCAGTTCTTC. It specifies CATSREQGTKNEQFF.

V gene TRBV5-1 combines with J gene TRBJ1-1, with D possibly being TRBD1 (5 bases). Trimming took off 1 base at V and 2 bases at J, with 12 bases between the two ends. Germline V CDR1 and CDR2: SGHRS, YFSETQ. CDR3 length equals 15 residues. The CDR3 region is CASSLWAGRNTEAFF. For the CDR3, the DNA is TGCGCCAGCAGCTTGTGGGCAGGGCGTAACACTGAAGCTTTCTTT. Using reference TRBV5-1 and TRBJ1-1 for the parts outside the CDR3, the full variable domain is KAGVTQTPRYLIKTRGQQVTLSCSPISGHRSVSWYQQTPGQGLQFLFEYFSETQRNKGNFPGRFSGRQFSNSRSEMNVSTLELGDSALYLCASSLWAGRNTEAFFGQGTRLTVV.

V usage is TRBV28 and J usage is TRBJ1-6, with TRBD1 matching 7 bases. Germline CDR1 is MDHEN and CDR2 is SYDVKM. The V gene end was trimmed by 4 bases and the J gene end by 9 bases; junction bases not matched to a gene: 9. There are 15 residues in the CDR3. The CDR3 bases are TGTGCCAGCAGTTCCCCGGCAGGGGGTGGTTCACCCCTCCACTTT. Protein: CASSSPAGGGSPLHF.

The V and J genes are TRBV10-2 and TRBJ2-2; D remains ambiguous. V shed 2 bases and J shed 8 bases, with 9 bases lying between them. The CDR3 has 13 residues. Germline V gene sequence: CDR1 WSHSY, CDR2 SAAADI. The CDR3 DNA reads TGCGCCAGCAGTGAGATGGTGAGGGGGGAGCTGTTTTTT. This sequence encodes CASSEMVRGELFF.

The genes are TRBV4-1 and TRBJ1-2, with TRBD1 identical over 8 bases. Germline V gene sequence: CDR1 MGHRA, CDR2 YSYEKL. The CDR3 runs to 17 residues. The junction had 18 bases not matched to a gene; V was cut back by 6 bases and J by 6 bases. The CDR3 bases are TGCGCCAGCAGAGTCCCCGGGTCTTGGACAGGGACTAATGGCTACACCTTC. This translates into CASRVPGSWTGTNGYTF.

The V and J genes are TRBV28 and TRBJ2-7; 9 bases are shared with TRBD1. Germline V lookup: CDR1 MDHEN, CDR2 SYDVKM. This CDR3 is built from 12 residues. The V and J ends lost 5 bases and 12 bases, in that order; junction bases with no gene match: 8. Written as DNA, the CDR3 is TGTGCCAGCAGTATCGACAGGGGGGCGAGGTACTTC. This translates into CASSIDRGARYF.

V gene TRBV19 combines with J gene TRBJ1-3; no reliable D call. Trimming cost V 7 bases and J 4 bases, with 14 bases left between them. Germline values: CDR1 LNHDA, CDR2 SQIVND (reference sequence). The CDR3 spans 14 residues. CDR3: CASTQNSGGNTIYF. In DNA, the CDR3 is TGTGCCAGTACACAAAATTCGGGAGGAAACACCATATATTTT.

A single count supports this clone. The rearrangement joins TRBV6-6 to TRBJ2-7, with D possibly matching TRBD2 (6 bases). Germline CDR1 and CDR2: MNHNY and SVGAGI (reference sequence). This CDR3 spans 14 amino acids. V shed 2 bases and J shed 2 bases, with 10 bases lying between them. The DNA for the CDR3 is TGTGCCAGCAGTTACAAGGAGGGCCCCTACGAGCAGTACTTC. It translates to CASSYKEGPYEQYF.

The chain has TRBV2 and TRBJ2-7, with TRBD2 as a possible D gene (5 bases). Looked up from germline, CDR1 is SNHLY and CDR2 is FYNNEI. The CDR3 has 13 residues. With 7 bases removed from V and 0 bases from J, the gap between germline ends came to 10 bases. CDR3 DNA sequence: TGTGCCAGCAATTCGGGATTCTCCTACGAGCAGTACTTC. Its protein is CASNSGFSYEQYF.

The genes are TRBV5-1 and TRBJ1-2; TRBD1 agrees at 9 bases. Per the germline V gene, CDR1 is SGHRS and CDR2 is YFSETQ. The length of the CDR3 is 14 residues. Trimming cost V 4 bases and J 6 bases; bases outside gene matches: 7. The CDR3 spells CASSPGGQGNGYTF. The CDR3, as DNA: TGCGCCAGCAGCCCGGGGGGACAGGGTAATGGCTACACCTTC. Full variable domain (remainder filled in from reference TRBV5-1 and TRBJ1-2): KAGVTQTPRYLIKTRGQQVTLSCSPISGHRSVSWYQQTPGQGLQFLFEYFSETQRNKGNFPGRFSGRQFSNSRSEMNVSTLELGDSALYLCASSPGGQGNGYTFGSGTRLTVV.

This chain uses TRBV14 with TRBJ1-4; D unclear. This CDR3 is built from 15 residues. Germline CDR1 is SGHDN and CDR2 is FVKESK. Trimming removed 3 bases from V and 4 bases from J, with 12 bases in between. The CDR3 protein is CASSQYSQVNEKLFF. The CDR3 DNA reads TGTGCCAGCAGCCAGTATTCGCAGGTTAATGAAAAACTGTTTTTT.

J is TRBJ2-1 and V is TRBV4-2, with TRBD2 matching over 7 bases. This CDR3 contains 13 residues. Germline lookup yields CDR1 LGHNA and CDR2 YNFKEQ. Trimming at V came to 4 bases and at J to 6 bases, leaving 3 bases not matched to a gene. CDR3 nucleotide sequence: TGTGCCAGCAGCCTCCGGACTAGCAATGAGCAGTTCTTC. Translation gives CASSLRTSNEQFF.

The chain has TRBV12-3 or TRBV12-4 and TRBJ1-5, with a tentative D call TRBD1 (6 bases). The germline V and J ends were trimmed by 6 bases and 6 bases, with 12 bases remaining between them. The CDR3 contains 13 residues. The CDR3: CASRSGVSQPQHF. The CDR3 nucleotides read TGTGCCAGCAGATCAGGGGTAAGTCAGCCCCAGCATTTT.

By sample fraction, this clone is medium-sized. This chain connects TRBV2 to TRBJ2-7; 8 bases are a match to TRBD1. The CDR3 spans 14 residues. V gave up 5 bases and J gave up 4 bases; unmatched junction bases: 7. CDR1 and CDR2 (germline): SNHLY, FYNNEI. As DNA, the CDR3 is TGTGCCAGCAGTTGGGGACAGGTGCCTTACGAGCAGTACTTC. Its protein is CASSWGQVPYEQYF.

Written as DNA, the CDR3 is TGCGCCAGCAGCTTGGACAGGGCAAGCACCGGGGAGCTGTTTTTT. Translation: CASSLDRASTGELFF. V usage is TRBV5-1 and J usage is TRBJ2-2; a possible D gene is TRBD1 (6 bases). The V gene lost 0 bases and the J gene lost 4 bases, with 10 bases spanning the gap. The CDR3 spans 15 residues. CDR1 is SGHRS and CDR2 is YFSETQ in the germline V gene.

Turning to this clone: One end of the junction is discordant with germline, which a read error may explain. The rearrangement joins TRBV2 to TRBJ2-7; 9 bases fit TRBD2. Germline V CDR1 and CDR2: SNHLY, FYNNEI. The length of the CDR3 is 13 residues. The CDR3 DNA follows: TGTGCCAGCAACAGCGGGAGGCCTGCTCGTCAGCACTTC. It encodes CASNSGRPARQHF.

The CDR3 loop is CASKPFDTGELFF. DNA for the CDR3: TGTGCCAGCAAGCCTTTCGACACCGGGGAGCTGTTTTTT. This rearrangement joins TRBV19 to TRBJ2-2; D gene unclear. V was pared by 9 bases and J by 3 bases, with 11 bases between. There are 13 residues in the CDR3. CDR1 and CDR2 from the germline V gene are LNHDA and SQIVND (reference sequence).

This rearrangement joins TRBV5-4 to TRBJ1-1; D gene uncertain. The germline gives CDR1 SGHNT, CDR2 YYREEE (reference sequence). CDR3 length: 12 amino acids. V shed 3 bases and J shed 11 bases, with 14 bases lying between them. CDR3 loop: CASSYGQRAAFF. The CDR3 coding sequence is TGTGCCAGCAGCTATGGCCAGAGGGCGGCTTTCTTT.

This clone appeared a single time. The chain carries TRBV7-8 and TRBJ2-5; 7 positions match TRBD1. The ends lost 0 bases at V and 5 bases at J; junction bases unmatched: 6. The germline gives CDR1 SGHVS, CDR2 FQNEAQ. This CDR3 has 15 amino acids. The CDR3 DNA sequence: TGTGCCAGCAGCTTAGCGGACAGGCTTGGGGAGACCCAGTACTTC. As protein: CASSLADRLGETQYF.

This chain connects TRBV7-6 to TRBJ2-7, with 10 bases aligning to TRBD1. The CDR3 runs 15 residues. Germline lookup yields CDR1 SGHVS and CDR2 FNYEAQ. V lost 5 bases and J lost 9; bases outside the gene matches: 13. The CDR3 DNA reads as TGTGCCAGCAGCCATTCGACAGGGGGCGAGGCGTGGCAGTACTTC. Translation gives CASSHSTGGEAWQYF.

The J gene is TRBJ2-7, the V gene TRBV28; maybe TRBD2 (6 bases). Trimming took 4 bases from V and 4 from J, leaving 14 bases between them. CDR1 and CDR2 (germline): MDHEN, SYDVKM. The CDR3 has 14 amino acids. This CDR3 reads CASSSGTFTYEQYF. The CDR3, as DNA: TGTGCCAGCAGTTCCGGGACTTTCACTTACGAGCAGTACTTC.

The rearrangement uses TRBV5-1 and TRBJ2-7; D is unclear. This CDR3 is 13 amino acids long. Per germline, CDR1 SGHRS and CDR2 YFSETQ. The V and J ends lost 3 bases and 0 bases respectively, with 7 bases between them. CDR3 amino acids: CASSSTDSYEQYF. DNA of the CDR3: TGCGCCAGCAGCTCTACTGACTCCTACGAGCAGTACTTC.

This clone was seen only a few times. The V and J genes are TRBV7-9 and TRBJ1-2, with 7 bases aligning to TRBD1. The J segment lost 11 bases and the V segment lost 3 bases, leaving 12 bases of the junction unmatched. Germline CDR1 reads SEHNR; CDR2 reads FQNEAQ (reference sequence). This CDR3 has 14 residues. The CDR3 DNA is TGTGCCAGCAGCTTTACAGGGGCGGGTCCTGGGTACACCTTC. This codes for CASSFTGAGPGYTF.

The DNA of the CDR3 is TGCAGTGCTAGAGGTGACAGGTTGGCTTTCTTT. It translates to CSARGDRLAFF. J is TRBJ1-1 and V is TRBV20-1; perhaps TRBD1 as D (6 bases). CDR3 length: 11 residues. The ends were cut back, 1 base at V and 11 bases at J, with 11 bases in the middle. CDR1 DFQATT and CDR2 SNEGSKA come from the germline V gene (reference sequence).

The CDR3 bases are TGTGCCAGCAGTTATAACAGGGGGCACAATGAAAAACTGTTTTTT. Protein product: CASSYNRGHNEKLFF. The chain uses TRBV27 and TRBJ1-4; the match to TRBD1 covers 9 bases. Germline V lookup: CDR1 MNHEY, CDR2 SMNVEV (reference sequence). With V trimmed by 4 bases and J by 5 bases, 5 bases remained unmatched. The CDR3 totals 15 residues.